A selection of T cell receptor beta chains follows, all from one sample in a study of T-cell memory formation after mild COVID-19. One entry per CDR3 protein results from TCRdb running MiXCR on the 5' RACE reads. The sample yields more than 300,000 distinct CDR3 sequences, roughly 13% seen once. The sample was PBMCs or a T cell subset sorted from them (not recorded which). The source is a man younger than 30 who had mild COVID-19 (a few samples of this study predate the infection). Cell type and time point are not known. The CDR3 runs from the conserved cysteine through the conserved F or W. The order of the fields is D gene, clone size, J gene, V gene, CDR3 protein, CDR3 DNA. D genes are given only for firm matches. Where a row states a size, it is once, few, many or the class of an expanded clone; other rows omit it.

>-|many|TRBJ2-3|TRBV7-2
CASSLNSDTQYF
TGTGCCAGCAGCTTAAATTCAGATACGCAGTATTTT
>TRBD2|few|TRBJ2-3|TRBV7-2
CASSSSGTNTQYF
TGTGCCAGCAGCTCTAGCGGGACTAATACGCAGTATTTT
>TRBD1|few|TRBJ1-1|TRBV20-1
CSAPGTGYTEAFF
TGCAGTGCCCCCGGGACAGGCTACACTGAAGCTTTCTTT
>-|few|TRBJ2-4|TRBV7-9
CASSLSEALAKNIQYF
TGTGCCAGCAGCTTGAGCGAGGCATTAGCCAAAAACATTCAGTACTTC
>-|-|TRBJ2-6|TRBV10-3
CAISDKTGVGANVLTF
TGTGCCATCAGTGACAAGACAGGTGTCGGGGCCAACGTCCTGACTTTC
>-|few|TRBJ1-3|TRBV7-9
CASSFAENTIYF
TGTGCCAGCAGCTTCGCCGAAAACACCATATATTTT
>TRBD1|few|TRBJ1-2|TRBV6-5
CASSTRTGGFGYTF
TGTGCCAGCAGTACCAGGACAGGGGGCTTTGGCTACACCTTC
>-|-|TRBJ1-5|TRBV6-2/TRBV6-3
CASQLYNRADQPQHF
TGTGCCAGCCAACTCTATAACAGGGCGGATCAGCCCCAGCATTTT
>-|-|TRBJ2-1|TRBV7-3
CASSEQGPGEQFF
TGTGCCAGCAGCGAGCAGGGTCCGGGTGAGCAGTTCTTC
>TRBD2|few|TRBJ2-1|TRBV6-2/TRBV6-3
CASSKLAVSYNEQFF
TGTGCCAGCAGTAAACTAGCGGTCTCCTACAATGAGCAGTTCTTC
>-|-|TRBJ1-1|TRBV25-1
CASMAGGPPTEAFF
TGTGCCAGCATGGCGGGAGGGCCTCCGACTGAAGCTTTCTTT
>TRBD2|few|TRBJ2-1|TRBV5-1
CASSLATSGEVVNEQFF
TGCGCCAGCAGCTTGGCAACTAGCGGGGAAGTTGTCAATGAGCAGTTCTTC
>-|-|TRBJ2-7|TRBV27
CASSLRGLDPYEQYF
TGTGCCAGCAGTTTACGCGGGCTCGACCCCTACGAGCAGTACTTC
>TRBD1|few|TRBJ2-3|TRBV7-3
CASSLRGTGGTDTQYF
TGTGCCAGCAGCTTAAGGGGGACAGGGGGCACAGATACGCAGTATTTT
>TRBD1|-|TRBJ1-1|TRBV6-2/TRBV6-3
CASSYDRVAFF
TGTGCCAGCAGTTACGACAGGGTGGCTTTCTTT
>-|few|TRBJ2-5|TRBV7-9
CASSLARGSGGVSGETQYF
TGTGCCAGCAGCTTAGCGCGGGGTTCAGGGGGTGTTTCGGGAGAGACCCAGTACTTC
>-|few|TRBJ1-1|TRBV12-3/TRBV12-4
CASSFGDRARGFF
TGTGCCAGCAGTTTCGGGGACCGGGCCAGAGGATTCTTT
>TRBD2|-|TRBJ2-2|TRBV6-5
CASSRSRGGPTGELFF
TGTGCCAGCAGTCGTTCGCGGGGGGGCCCCACCGGGGAGCTGTTTTTT
>-|few|TRBJ2-7|TRBV7-2
CASASSYEQYF
TGTGCCAGCGCGTCCTCCTACGAGCAGTACTTC
>-|few|TRBJ1-1|TRBV7-9
CASSPPLGDTEAFF
TGTGCCAGCAGCCCGCCCCTCGGGGACACTGAAGCTTTCTTT
>-|-|TRBJ2-1|TRBV27
CASSFLGPHEQFF
TGTGCCAGCAGTTTCCTGGGGCCCCATGAGCAGTTCTTC
>-|-|TRBJ2-2|TRBV12-3/TRBV12-4
CASSGDRSTGELFF
TGTGCCAGCAGCGGCGACAGGTCAACCGGGGAGCTGTTTTTT
>TRBD1|once|TRBJ2-1|TRBV12-3/TRBV12-4
CASTWTGPNEQFF
TGTGCCAGCACCTGGACAGGGCCGAATGAGCAGTTCTTC
>TRBD2|once|TRBJ2-1|TRBV11-1
CASSIKAGGYEQFF
TGTGCCAGCAGCATCAAAGCGGGGGGGTACGAGCAGTTCTTC
>-|once|TRBJ1-6|TRBV29-1
CSVVVQAGSLHF
TGCAGCGTTGTCGTCCAGGCGGGGTCCCTCCACTTT
>TRBD1|-|TRBJ1-2|TRBV18
CASSPLPQGAVGYGYTF
TGTGCCAGCTCACCACTCCCGCAGGGGGCCGTTGGGTATGGCTACACCTTC
>TRBD2|few|TRBJ2-1|TRBV5-4
CASSKGLAEYNEQFF
TGTGCCAGCAGCAAGGGACTAGCGGAATACAATGAGCAGTTCTTC
>TRBD1|-|TRBJ1-1|TRBV11-2
CASSFLFGQGGLKDTEAFF
TGTGCCAGCAGCTTTTTATTCGGACAGGGCGGTTTAAAGGACACTGAAGCTTTCTTT
>TRBD1|many|TRBJ2-3|TRBV7-3
CASSSQGARTDTQYF
TGTGCCAGCAGCTCACAGGGGGCTCGGACAGATACGCAGTATTTT
>-|-|TRBJ2-2|TRBV12-3/TRBV12-4
CASSSLSTGELFF
TGTGCCAGCAGTTCTCTTAGCACCGGGGAGCTGTTTTTT
>-|few|TRBJ2-3|TRBV9
CASSVVGVEGTRTDTQYF
TGTGCCAGCAGCGTAGTTGGCGTTGAGGGAACCCGCACAGATACGCAGTATTTT
>TRBD1|few|TRBJ1-1|TRBV7-9
CASSLAATGGHTEAFF
TGTGCCAGCAGCTTAGCCGCGACAGGGGGCCACACTGAAGCTTTCTTT
>TRBD2|-|TRBJ2-7|TRBV27
CASSFTGGAYEQYF
TGTGCCAGCAGTTTTACCGGGGGGGCTTACGAGCAGTACTTC
>TRBD2|-|TRBJ2-3|TRBV5-4
CASSLAAGGRGTQYF
TGTGCCAGCAGCTTGGCAGCGGGGGGGCGGGGTACGCAGTATTTT
>TRBD1|-|TRBJ2-1|TRBV5-1
CASSLLSMDRVNEQFF
TGCGCCAGCAGCTTGTTGTCCATGGACAGGGTCAATGAGCAGTTCTTC
>-|many|TRBJ2-3|TRBV4-1
CASSQDPPPNVDTQYF
TGCGCCAGCAGCCAAGATCCCCCACCAAACGTTGATACGCAGTATTTT
>-|few|TRBJ1-1|TRBV9
CASSVVPGLTEAFF
TGTGCCAGCAGCGTAGTCCCGGGGTTAACTGAAGCTTTCTTT
>-|few|TRBJ2-7|TRBV4-3
CASSQDGGTVYEQYF
TGCGCCAGCAGCCAAGATGGGGGGACAGTTTACGAGCAGTACTTC
>-|-|TRBJ1-2|TRBV15
CATSSFQQGLKNYGYTF
TGTGCCACCAGCAGCTTCCAACAGGGTCTGAAGAACTATGGCTACACCTTC
>TRBD1|few|TRBJ1-1|TRBV19
CASSAGQGGTEAFF
TGTGCCAGTAGTGCCGGACAGGGCGGCACTGAAGCTTTCTTT
>TRBD2|few|TRBJ2-5|TRBV5-1
CASSLGVAGGETQYF
TGCGCCAGCAGCTTGGGCGTTGCGGGAGGAGAGACCCAGTACTTC
>-|few|TRBJ1-2|TRBV7-9
CASSGTSYGYTF
TGTGCCAGCAGCGGAACAAGCTATGGCTACACCTTC
>TRBD2|few|TRBJ2-1|TRBV7-2
CASSWGLAEYNEQFF
TGTGCCAGCAGCTGGGGACTAGCGGAGTACAATGAGCAGTTCTTC
>-|-|TRBJ1-1|TRBV12-3/TRBV12-4
CASRPQGLNTEAFF
TGTGCCAGCAGACCACAGGGTCTGAACACTGAAGCTTTCTTT
>-|few|TRBJ2-3|TRBV13
CASSPAQGSTDTQYF
TGTGCCAGCAGCCCCGCGCAGGGCAGCACAGATACGCAGTATTTT
>-|-|TRBJ1-1|TRBV7-8
CASSLAGTLNTEAFF
TGTGCCAGCAGCTTAGCAGGGACCCTGAACACTGAAGCTTTCTTT
>TRBD2|few|TRBJ2-3|TRBV7-9
CASSFPTSGGTDTQYF
TGTGCCAGCAGCTTTCCCACTAGCGGGGGGACAGATACGCAGTATTTT
>-|-|TRBJ2-7|TRBV20-1
CSARQGLSYEQYF
TGCAGTGCGAGGCAGGGCCTCTCGTACGAGCAGTACTTC
>-|few|TRBJ1-5|TRBV9
CASSVDLGNQPQHF
TGTGCCAGCAGCGTGGATTTAGGCAATCAGCCCCAGCATTTT
>-|-|TRBJ1-2|TRBV4-3
CASSQDRLRYTF
TGCGCCAGCAGCCAAGATCGTTTGAGGTACACCTTC
>-|few|TRBJ2-1|TRBV11-2
CASSLDVGGPNEQFF
TGTGCCAGCAGCTTAGATGTGGGGGGCCCCAATGAGCAGTTCTTC
>-|-|TRBJ1-1|TRBV7-6
CASSLDRRSLMNTEAFF
TGTGCCAGCAGCTTAGACAGACGCTCCCTTATGAACACTGAAGCTTTCTTT
>-|-|TRBJ2-3|TRBV2
CASTPSGTDTQYF
TGTGCCAGCACCCCCTCGGGTACAGATACGCAGTATTTT
>TRBD1|few|TRBJ1-5|TRBV12-3/TRBV12-4
CASSPGTGRQPQHF
TGTGCCAGCAGTCCCGGGACAGGGCGACAGCCCCAGCATTTT
>-|few|TRBJ1-1|TRBV4-3
CASSQEARRMNTEAFF
TGCGCCAGCAGCCAAGAAGCCCGAAGGATGAACACTGAAGCTTTCTTT
>-|-|TRBJ2-2|TRBV7-2
CASSLGVGMNTGELFF
TGTGCCAGCAGCTTAGGAGTCGGGATGAACACCGGGGAGCTGTTTTTT
>TRBD1|-|TRBJ2-2|TRBV11-1
CASSFAGGRELFF
TGTGCCAGCAGCTTTGCAGGGGGCCGGGAGCTGTTTTTT
>TRBD2|few|TRBJ2-2|TRBV20-1
CSATQRGVTGTGELFF
TGCAGTGCTACCCAGCGGGGGGTTACGGGGACCGGGGAGCTGTTTTTT